The source of this T cell receptor (beta chain) is a study of T-cell memory formation after mild COVID-19 (dated by TCRdb to about 2021). About the study as a whole: TCR sequence clusters from the two donors were found to be largely donor specific. Two young, previously healthy adult volunteers made up the cohort, one male and one female. In two donors, T-cell clones that expanded and contracted after mild COVID-19 were tracked by sequencing TCRalpha and TCRbeta repertoires over time. What the study reported, not specific to this receptor: Contracting CD4+ clones turned up mainly in the CM and EM memory subsets, whereas EMRA was where CD8+ clones were enriched. The study covered only a couple of mild cases, and larger cohorts including severe cases with pre-infection samples were considered necessary. From day 15 to 85, contracting clones showed balanced CD4/CD8 phenotypes, whereas a second wave of clones that expanded from day 15 to 37 leaned towards CD4+. Some responding clones were detected in pre-infection memory, which suggested that pre-existing cross-reactive memory T cells had joined the SARS-CoV-2 response. Whether the second-wave clones peaking on day 37 were SARS-CoV-2 specific was not confirmed.

As to this clonotype: No antigen is known for it. No base quality values were provided; no much bigger clone lies one nucleotide off.

Ficoll-Paque density gradient centrifugation was the method used to isolate PBMCs. Sequencing used an Illumina NovaSeq 6000. TCRalpha and TCRbeta cDNA libraries were built by 5'RACE with constant-segment primers, adding sample barcodes and unique molecular identifiers. Trizol reagent was used to extract RNA from every sample. Library amplification was performed in two PCR steps, and a second sample barcode and Illumina TruSeq adapters were introduced in the second step. Sequencing of the libraries was done on an Illumina NovaSeq, producing 2 x 150 bp paired-end reads. Per the authors' processing: Demultiplexing of reads and collapsing into UMI-guided consensus sequences were performed with migec v1.2.7. With mixcr v2.1.11, UMI consensuses were aligned to TRA and TRB V and J templates and assembled into clonotypes. A clonotype was counted as expanded or contracted only when both edgeR and NoisET called the clonotype significant, with the noise models trained on biological replicates. For edgeR calls, a false discovery rate-adjusted p below 0.01 and a log2 fold-change threshold of 1 were applied. As an exploratory analysis of dynamics, max-normalized trajectories of the 1000 most abundant clonotypes were examined with PCA combined with hierarchical clustering. Each responding clone was given a CD4 or CD8 phenotype based on the CD4+ and CD8+ repertoires, which had been sequenced separately. TCRdb reanalyzed the raw reads on its own, using fastp at Q25 for trimming and MiXCR for clone calling, and kept in-frame beta chains. All rows with the same CDR3 protein become a single entry with the most common DNA and genes. In this record, the V and J calls reflect TCRdb's handling and not the investigators' own analysis. Here the sample has approximately 250,000 distinct CDR3 sequences; around 15% occur a single time. The ten largest clonotypes hold about a fifth of the sample.

Specimen: PBMCs or a T cell subset sorted from them (not recorded which). The clonotype originates from a man in his late teens or twenties who had mild COVID-19 (a few samples of this study predate the infection). The sample titles of this study are shuffled in the database, so cell type and time point are left out; the donor was told from shared clones.

The CDR3 protein sequence reads: CASRTGGTSYEQYF. Here is the DNA: TGTGCCAGCAGAACAGGGGGAACTTCCTACGAGCAGTACTTC. The chain joins TRBV7-2 to TRBJ2-7; the junction holds 8 bases that match TRBD1. There are 14 amino acids in the CDR3, from cysteine to phenylalanine inclusive. The only DNA kept is the CDR3, 42 bases in frame from the first base. The germline V gene yields SGHTA for CDR1 and FQGNSA for CDR2. Compared with germline, V lacks 6 bases and J lacks 1 base; bases without a gene match: 5.